These 8 T cell receptor beta chains originate from one sample sequenced in a study of blood T cell repertoires in COVID-19. Generated by immunoSEQ multiplex PCR, the TCRdb table keeps only in-frame clones and is missing some. The sample shows some 48,000 clones, approximately 89% of them seen only once. Sequencing used peripheral blood. The receptors derive from a woman of 80 years or more with acute or convalescent COVID-19.

V and J are TRBV6-5 and TRBJ1-5; the D gene is possibly TRBD1 (5 bases). The V gene's germline CDR1 is MNHEY and CDR2 SVGAGI. The V gene lost 6 bases and the J gene lost 1 base, with 7 bases spanning the gap. This CDR3 has 13 residues. CDR3 sequence: CASREGSNQPQHF. For the CDR3, the DNA is TGTGCCAGCAGGGAGGGGAGCAATCAGCCCCAGCATTTT.

The chain couples TRBV3-1 (or the pseudogene TRBV3-2) to TRBJ2-5; D possibly corresponds to TRBD1 (5 bases). Germline V lookup: CDR1 LGHDT, CDR2 YNNKEL (reference sequence). The CDR3 runs to 13 residues. V shed 3 bases and J shed 4 bases, with 9 bases lying between them. The CDR3 here is CASSHQGVETQYF. The CDR3 bases are TGTGCCAGCAGCCACCAGGGCGTAGAGACCCAGTACTTC.

CDR3 in amino acids: CASSLDRGTDTQYF. In DNA form, the CDR3 reads TGTGCCAGCAGCTTGGACAGGGGAACAGATACGCAGTATTTT. This chain links TRBV7-2 with TRBJ2-3; 9 bases align to TRBD1. Germline V lookup: CDR1 SGHTA, CDR2 FQGNSA. This CDR3 contains 14 residues. Trimming at V came to 3 bases and at J to 3 bases, leaving 1 base not matched to a gene.

This clone occurred once. The rearrangement uses TRBV20-1 and TRBJ1-2, with D perhaps matching TRBD1 (6 bases). CDR1 and CDR2 (germline): DFQATT, SNEGSKA (reference sequence). The length of the CDR3 is 11 residues. V lost 6 bases to trimming and J lost 8 bases, with 13 bases between them. This CDR3 is CSAGGGQGYTF. In DNA form, the CDR3 reads TGCAGTGCCGGGGGGGGCCAAGGCTACACCTTC.

The rearrangement joins TRBV10-2 to TRBJ1-1, with 7 positions matching TRBD1. Germline V gene sequence: CDR1 WSHSY, CDR2 SAAADI. The CDR3 is 15 amino acids. J gave up 4 bases and V 4 bases, and 9 bases lay outside the gene matches. CDR3 nucleotide sequence: TGCGCCAGCAGTGGACCCCCCAGGGGGGCCACTGAAGCTTTCTTT. It encodes CASSGPPRGATEAFF.

The CDR3: CASSALAGGESEQFF. CDR3 DNA sequence: TGTGCCAGCAGTGCTTTGGCGGGGGGAGAGAGTGAGCAGTTCTTC. The chain couples TRBV2 to TRBJ2-1, with 8 bases aligning to TRBD2. Germline-derived CDR1 and CDR2 are SNHLY and FYNNEI. The junction had 11 bases not matched to a gene; V was cut back by 4 bases and J by 9 bases. This CDR3 region has 15 residues.

This sequence joins TRBV18 and TRBJ1-1, with 10 bases identical to TRBD1. CDR1 KGHSH and CDR2 LQKENI come from the germline V gene. The junction had 5 bases not matched to a gene; V was cut back by 5 bases and J by 5 bases. CDR3 size: 14 residues. The DNA of the CDR3 is TGTGCCAGCTCAAGACAGGGGGCATGGACTGAAGCTTTCTTT. Its translation: CASSRQGAWTEAFF.

The rearrangement joins TRBV10-2 to TRBJ1-3; 7 bases line up with TRBD1. CDR1 WSHSY and CDR2 SAAADI come from the germline V gene. With 6 bases clipped from V and 6 bases from J, the junction kept 5 bases outside the gene matches. The CDR3 consists of 13 residues. The CDR3, as DNA: TGCGCCAGCAGCCAGGGGGAAGTAAACACCATATATTTT. This encodes CASSQGEVNTIYF.